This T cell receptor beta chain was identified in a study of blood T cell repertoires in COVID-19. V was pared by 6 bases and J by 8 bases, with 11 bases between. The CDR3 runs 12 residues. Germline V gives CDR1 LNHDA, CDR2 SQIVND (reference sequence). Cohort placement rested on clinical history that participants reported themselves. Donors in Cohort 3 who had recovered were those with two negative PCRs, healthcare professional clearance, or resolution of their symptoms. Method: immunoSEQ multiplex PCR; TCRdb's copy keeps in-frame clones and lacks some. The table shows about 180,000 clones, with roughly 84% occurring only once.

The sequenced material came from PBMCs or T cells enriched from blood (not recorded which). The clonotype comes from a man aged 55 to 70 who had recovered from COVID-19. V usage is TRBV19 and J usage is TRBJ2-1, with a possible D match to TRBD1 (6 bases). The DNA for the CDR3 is TGTGCCAGTAGGGACAGTTTCGATGAGCAGTTCTTC. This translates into CASRDSFDEQFF.